This is a list of T cell receptor beta chains from one sample in a study of blood T cell repertoires in COVID-19. Sequencing used immunoSEQ multiplex PCR; TCRdb keeps in-frame clones, though not all of them. The sample holds more than 110,000 clones, 80% to 85% seen once. The sample consisted of peripheral blood. The receptors here all came from an older woman with acute or convalescent COVID-19. Each CDR3 is given with its conserved first and last residue. Fields, in order: clone size, D gene, V gene, J gene, CDR3 DNA, CDR3 protein. The D gene is left open where the match is weak. Size values are once, few and many counts, or a class for expanded clones, and some rows have none.

NA	NA	TRBV7-2	TRBJ2-3	TGTGCCAGCAGCCCCCGGTCGGGGGTACTTTCACAGTATTTT	CASSPRSGVLSQYF
NA	NA	TRBV10-3	TRBJ1-2	TGTGCCATCAGTGGCGATGCTAACTATGGCTACACCTTC	CAISGDANYGYTF
NA	NA	TRBV28	TRBJ1-3	TGTGCCAGCAGGGAGCACACACCGATTTCTGGAAACACCATATATTTT	CASREHTPISGNTIYF
NA	NA	TRBV28	TRBJ2-7	TGTGCCAGCAGTTTAGGAGGACCCTACGAGCAGTACTTC	CASSLGGPYEQYF
NA	NA	TRBV9	TRBJ1-1	TGTGCCAGCAGCGCTAGGGGATCCCCATCTCTGAACACTGAAGCTTTCTTT	CASSARGSPSLNTEAFF
NA	NA	TRBV9	TRBJ1-6	TGTGCCAGCAGCTCCCGACCCGGGGATTCACCCCTCCACTTT	CASSSRPGDSPLHF
NA	NA	TRBV4-2	TRBJ1-4	TGTGCCAGCAGCCAGCGGTGGCAGTCTAATGAAAAACTGTTTTTT	CASSQRWQSNEKLFF
few	NA	TRBV7-9	TRBJ1-5	TGTGCCAGCAGCTTAAGGAAGGGGCAGCCCCAGCATTTT	CASSLRKGQPQHF
once	NA	TRBV28	TRBJ2-7	TGTGCCAGCAGTTATCTTCCGGGGTACGAGCAGTACTTC	CASSYLPGYEQYF
NA	TRBD1	TRBV6-2/TRBV6-3	TRBJ2-1	TGTGCCAGCAGTTACAGACAGGGAGAAAACAATGAGCAGTTCTTC	CASSYRQGENNEQFF
once	NA	TRBV28	TRBJ2-7	TGTGCCAGCAGCCCCCCAGGACTACTCAGCTCCTACGAGCAGTACTTC	CASSPPGLLSSYEQYF
NA	NA	TRBV7-9	TRBJ2-1	TGTGCCAGCAGCCGACGGGACTCCCGGTACAATGAGCAGTTCTTC	CASSRRDSRYNEQFF
NA	NA	TRBV14	TRBJ1-2	TGTGCCAGCAGCCGGGGACCGGGAGGGAAAGGACTTGGCTACACCTTC	CASSRGPGGKGLGYTF
NA	NA	TRBV27	TRBJ1-5	TGTGCCAGCAGTTCTACAGGGACGGATGGCAATCAGCCCCAGCATTTT	CASSSTGTDGNQPQHF
NA	TRBD2	TRBV28	TRBJ2-3	TGTGCCAGCACCCGTCCGGGACTAGCGACAGATACGCAGTATTTT	CASTRPGLATDTQYF
NA	NA	TRBV9	TRBJ2-2	TGTGCCAGCAGCGTAGCCGTGGGACTGAACACCGGGGAGCTGTTTTTT	CASSVAVGLNTGELFF
NA	TRBD2	TRBV28	TRBJ2-7	TGTGCCAGCACGGCGGGGGACCCCTACGAGCAGTACTTC	CASTAGDPYEQYF
NA	NA	TRBV3-1/TRBV3-2	TRBJ2-5	TGTGCCAGCAGCCAAAAATTGGAGGCCCAGTACTTC	CASSQKLEAQYF
NA	NA	TRBV12-3/TRBV12-4	TRBJ1-1	TGTGCCAGCAGTTTGAAGCTGAACACTGAAGCTTTCTTT	CASSLKLNTEAFF
NA	TRBD1	TRBV19	TRBJ1-5	TGTGCCAGTAGTACTCCCGGGACAGGGATCAATCAGCCCCAGCATTTT	CASSTPGTGINQPQHF
NA	TRBD1	TRBV5-1	TRBJ1-1	TGCGCCAGCAGCGTAACAGGGGCCCTCGGCACTGAAGCTTTCTTT	CASSVTGALGTEAFF
NA	NA	TRBV6-5	TRBJ1-1	TGTGCCAGCAGCCGTGACACTGAAGCTTTCTTT	CASSRDTEAFF
NA	TRBD2	TRBV6-1	TRBJ2-1	TGTGCCAGCAGTGACCTAGCGGGAGGGGGTCAGGATGAGCAGTTCTTC	CASSDLAGGGQDEQFF
NA	TRBD1	TRBV9	TRBJ2-2	TGTGCCAGCAGCATGGGACAGGGGACCGGGGAGCTGTTTTTT	CASSMGQGTGELFF
once	NA	TRBV15	TRBJ1-5	TGTGCCACCAGCAGAGATAATGGGGCCAACCAGCCCCAGCATTTT	CATSRDNGANQPQHF
NA	NA	TRBV5-1	TRBJ1-4	TGCGCCAGCAGCGCTACAGGGTCAGCTAATGAAAAACTGTTTTTT	CASSATGSANEKLFF
NA	NA	TRBV30	TRBJ1-3	TGTGCCTGGAGTCGGGGGGATCCCTCTGGAAACACCATATATTTT	CAWSRGDPSGNTIYF
once	NA	TRBV7-2	TRBJ2-1	TGTGCCAGCAGCTTAGACGGTGCTTACAATGAGCAGTTCTTC	CASSLDGAYNEQFF
NA	NA	TRBV11-3	TRBJ1-1	TGTGCCAGCAGCGAGACTGCTGCCACTGAAGCTTTCTTT	CASSETAATEAFF
once	NA	TRBV4-1	TRBJ2-3	TGCGCCAGCAGCCAAGGCAGGGTATCGGATACGCAGTATTTT	CASSQGRVSDTQYF
NA	TRBD2	TRBV20-1	TRBJ2-3	TGCAGTGCTAGTTCTGTGTCTAGCGGGAGTGGGCTAGATACGCAGTATTTT	CSASSVSSGSGLDTQYF
NA	TRBD2	TRBV5-6	TRBJ2-7	TGTGCCAGCAGCTTTAGCGGGTACGAGCAGTACTTC	CASSFSGYEQYF
NA	NA	TRBV27	TRBJ1-2	TGTGCCAGCAGTTTACATCCCCGAGAACCTAACTATGGCTACACCTTC	CASSLHPREPNYGYTF
NA	TRBD2	TRBV5-1	TRBJ2-3	TGCGCCAGCAGCTCCAGCGGGGCGGGAGAGCGGACAGATACGCAGTATTTT	CASSSSGAGERTDTQYF
NA	NA	TRBV19	TRBJ1-1	TGTGCCAGTAGTATTAGTGACAGTGGCACTGAAGCTTTCTTT	CASSISDSGTEAFF
NA	TRBD1	TRBV7-6	TRBJ2-1	TGTGCCAGCAGCTCGGGACAGGACCCCTACAATGAGCAGTTCTTC	CASSSGQDPYNEQFF
NA	TRBD1	TRBV10-3	TRBJ1-1	TGTGCCAGCCTAGACAGGGGCTTAGCTGAAGCTTTCTTT	CASLDRGLAEAFF
NA	TRBD1	TRBV7-8	TRBJ1-2	TGTGCCAGCAGCTCGGACAGGGGGGCCTATGGCTACACCTTC	CASSSDRGAYGYTF
once	NA	TRBV24-1	TRBJ2-2	TGTGCCACCAAGAGGGCTAGCACCGGGGAGCTGTTTTTT	CATKRASTGELFF
NA	TRBD1	TRBV9	TRBJ2-7	TGTGCCAGCAGCGTGCAGACAGGGCGCGAGCAGTACTTC	CASSVQTGREQYF
NA	TRBD1	TRBV11-2	TRBJ2-5	TGTGCCAGCAGCCCCCCTATCCCGGACAGGTCGGGGGAGACCCAGTACTTC	CASSPPIPDRSGETQYF
NA	TRBD2	TRBV7-2	TRBJ2-7	TGTGCCAGCAGCTTACGAGTGTTGGTAGCGGGAGGGTCTGGCAACGAGCAGTACTTC	CASSLRVLVAGGSGNEQYF
once	NA	TRBV4-1	TRBJ1-2	TGCGCCAGCAGCCAAGCGGGCCCAGGGGCTTATGGCTACACCTTC	CASSQAGPGAYGYTF
NA	NA	TRBV2	TRBJ2-1	TGTGCCAGCGGGAGGAAGAAGAACAATGAGCAGTTCTTC	CASGRKKNNEQFF
few	TRBD1	TRBV30	TRBJ1-2	TGTGCCTGGAGCAAAAAATCCGGGACAGCCTTCTATGGCTACACCTTC	CAWSKKSGTAFYGYTF
once	NA	TRBV19	TRBJ2-4	TGTGCCAGTAGTATCCGGGAGATCCAAAACATTCAGTACTTC	CASSIREIQNIQYF
NA	TRBD1	TRBV3-1/TRBV3-2	TRBJ1-1	TGTGCCAGCAGTCCTCGGACAGGGGCCACTGAAGCTTTCTTT	CASSPRTGATEAFF
NA	TRBD2	TRBV19	TRBJ2-7	TGTGCCAGTAGCCCCTCCGGGACTAGCGTTTACGAGCAGTACTTC	CASSPSGTSVYEQYF
NA	TRBD1	TRBV2	TRBJ2-1	TGTGCCAGCAGTGCCACGAGGACAGGGGGCTTCGATGAGCAGTTCTTC	CASSATRTGGFDEQFF
NA	TRBD1	TRBV11-2	TRBJ2-3	TGTGCCAGCAGCTTAATGAGGGGGCGGTCAAGCACAGATACGCAGTATTTT	CASSLMRGRSSTDTQYF
NA	TRBD1	TRBV2	TRBJ1-1	TGTGCCAGCAGTTACAGGGGGAATGCTCTGGGCACTGAAGCTTTCTTT	CASSYRGNALGTEAFF
NA	TRBD1	TRBV4-3	TRBJ1-4	TGCGCCAGCAGCCGTAGAGGGACAGGGGATGAAAAACTGTTTTTT	CASSRRGTGDEKLFF
NA	NA	TRBV27	TRBJ1-4	TGTGCCAGCAGTTTCAAACCCCCGGACACATATGAAAAACTGTTTTTT	CASSFKPPDTYEKLFF
NA	NA	TRBV6-5	TRBJ2-3	TGTGCCAGCAGTTGGGCCCCCACACCATACACAGATACGCAGTATTTT	CASSWAPTPYTDTQYF
NA	TRBD1	TRBV28	TRBJ1-2	TGTGCCCGCAGTATCCAGACAGGGGCGTCTGGCTACACCTTC	CARSIQTGASGYTF